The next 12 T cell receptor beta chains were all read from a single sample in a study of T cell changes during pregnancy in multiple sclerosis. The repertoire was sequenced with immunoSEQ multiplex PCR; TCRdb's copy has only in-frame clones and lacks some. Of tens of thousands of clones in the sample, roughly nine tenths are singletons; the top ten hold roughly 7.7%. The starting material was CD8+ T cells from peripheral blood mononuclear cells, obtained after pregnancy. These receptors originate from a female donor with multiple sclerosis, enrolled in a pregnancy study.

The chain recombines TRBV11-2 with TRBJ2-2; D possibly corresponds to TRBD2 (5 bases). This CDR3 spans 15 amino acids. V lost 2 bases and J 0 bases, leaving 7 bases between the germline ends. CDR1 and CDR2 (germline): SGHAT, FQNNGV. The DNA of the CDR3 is TGTGCCAGCAGCTTACTAGCAGCGAACACCGGGGAGCTGTTTTTT. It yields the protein CASSLLAANTGELFF.

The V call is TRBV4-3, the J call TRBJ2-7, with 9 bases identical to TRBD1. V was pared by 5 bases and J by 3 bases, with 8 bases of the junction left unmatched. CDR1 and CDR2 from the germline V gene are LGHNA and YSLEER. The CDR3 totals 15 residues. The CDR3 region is CASSARTGVFYEQYF. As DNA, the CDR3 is TGCGCCAGCAGCGCCCGGACAGGGGTCTTCTACGAGCAGTACTTC.

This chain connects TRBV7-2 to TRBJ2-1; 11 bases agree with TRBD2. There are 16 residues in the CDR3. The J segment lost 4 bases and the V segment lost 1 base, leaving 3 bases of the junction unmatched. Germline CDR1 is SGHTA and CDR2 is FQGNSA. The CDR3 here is CASSLGGTSGYNEQFF. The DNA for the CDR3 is TGTGCCAGCAGCTTAGGTGGGACTAGCGGATACAATGAGCAGTTCTTC.

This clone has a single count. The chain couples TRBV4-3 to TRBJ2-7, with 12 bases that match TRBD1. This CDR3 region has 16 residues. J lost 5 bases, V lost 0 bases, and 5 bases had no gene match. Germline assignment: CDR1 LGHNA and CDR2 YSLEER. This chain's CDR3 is CASSQELGTGGHEQYF. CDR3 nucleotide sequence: TGCGCCAGCAGCCAAGAACTAGGGACAGGGGGCCACGAGCAGTACTTC.

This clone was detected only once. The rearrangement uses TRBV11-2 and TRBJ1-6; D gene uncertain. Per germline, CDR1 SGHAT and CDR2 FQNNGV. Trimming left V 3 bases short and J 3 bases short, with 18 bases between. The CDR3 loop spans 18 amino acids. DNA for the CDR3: TGTGCCAGCAGCTTCTCGCCGTGGAGGTTATACTATAATTCACCCCTCCACTTT. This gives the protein CASSFSPWRLYYNSPLHF.

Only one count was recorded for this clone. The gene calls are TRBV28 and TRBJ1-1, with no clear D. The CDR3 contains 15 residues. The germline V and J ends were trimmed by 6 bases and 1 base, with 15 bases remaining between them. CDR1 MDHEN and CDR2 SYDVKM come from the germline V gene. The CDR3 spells CASRAIVRENTEAFF. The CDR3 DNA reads TGTGCCAGCAGAGCCATCGTGAGGGAGAACACTGAAGCTTTCTTT.

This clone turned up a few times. CDR3 coding DNA: TGTGCCAGCAGTGAAGGGACTAGCGGGAACTACGAGCAGTACTTC. As protein: CASSEGTSGNYEQYF. This rearrangement joins TRBV6-4 to TRBJ2-7; 13 bases match TRBD2. The J segment lost 3 bases and the V segment lost 3 bases, leaving 2 bases of the junction unmatched. This CDR3 has 15 residues. Germline V gene lookup returns CDR1 MRHNA and CDR2 SNTAGT.

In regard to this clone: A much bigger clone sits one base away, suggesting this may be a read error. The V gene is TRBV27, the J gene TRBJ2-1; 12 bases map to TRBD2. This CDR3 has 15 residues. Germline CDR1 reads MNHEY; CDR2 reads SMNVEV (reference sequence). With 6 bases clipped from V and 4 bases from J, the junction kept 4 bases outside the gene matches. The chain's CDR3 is CASSPGTSGYNEQFF. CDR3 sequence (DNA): TGTGCCAGCAGCCCCGGGACTAGCGGGTACAATGAGCAGTTCTTC.

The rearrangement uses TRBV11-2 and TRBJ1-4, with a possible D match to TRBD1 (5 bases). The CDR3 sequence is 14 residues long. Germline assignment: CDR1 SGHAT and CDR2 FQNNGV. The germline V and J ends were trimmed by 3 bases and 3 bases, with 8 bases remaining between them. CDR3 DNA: TGTGCCAGCAGCTTTTCCAGGGCTAATGAAAAACTGTTTTTT. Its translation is CASSFSRANEKLFF. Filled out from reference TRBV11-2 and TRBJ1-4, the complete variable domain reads EAGVAQSPRYKIIEKRQSVAFWCNPISGHATLYWYQQILGQGPKLLIQFQNNGVVDDSQLPKDRFSAERLKGVDSTLKIQPAKLEDSAVYLCASSFSRANEKLFFGSGTQLSVL.

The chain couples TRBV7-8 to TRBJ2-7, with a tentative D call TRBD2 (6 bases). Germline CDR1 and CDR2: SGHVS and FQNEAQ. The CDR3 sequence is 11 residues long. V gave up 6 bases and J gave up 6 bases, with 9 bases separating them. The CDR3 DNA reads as TGTGCCAGCAGTCTAGCGTTCGAGCAGTACTTC. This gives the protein CASSLAFEQYF.

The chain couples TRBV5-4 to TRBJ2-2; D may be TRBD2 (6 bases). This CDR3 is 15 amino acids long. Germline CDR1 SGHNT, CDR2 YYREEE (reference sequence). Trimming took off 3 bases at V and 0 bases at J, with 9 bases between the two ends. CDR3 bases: TGTGCCAGCAGCTCCCGGGGGACGAACACCGGGGAGCTGTTTTTT. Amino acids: CASSSRGTNTGELFF.

The CDR3, as DNA: TGTGCCAGAAGCTGCGCCGGACAGGGGGACTACGAGCAGTACTTC. It specifies CARSCAGQGDYEQYF. The V gene is TRBV5-3, the J gene TRBJ2-7; 10 bases fit TRBD1. TRBV5-3 is reported as an ORF; its role is uncertain. The CDR3 extends over 15 amino acids. Germline trimming cut 3 bases from V and 3 bases from J; bases unmatched to any gene: 6.